The 29 T cell receptor beta chains reported below all come from one sample, sequenced in a study of cytomegalovirus exposure and HLA in healthy donors. Primers included in the PCR were 60 Vbeta and 13 Jbeta primers. The table came from immunoSEQ multiplex PCR; TCRdb's copy has only in-frame clones and leaves some out. Among approximately 190,000 clones listed, 81% were seen once. The sequencing input was PBMCs. All receptors derive from a man between 40 and 49 years old in good health and CMV-seropositive.

The rearrangement joins TRBV11-2 to TRBJ1-1, with TRBD1 identical over 9 bases. V shed 7 bases and J 5 bases; nucleotides not matched to a gene: 8. Germline-derived CDR1 and CDR2 are SGHAT and FQNNGV. This CDR3 has 14 amino acids. CDR3 in DNA: TGTGCCAGCACACTAACAGGGGGCGCGACTGAAGCTTTCTTT. Encoded protein: CASTLTGGATEAFF.

The chain couples TRBV5-1 to TRBJ2-3; TRBD2 matches 13 bases. The CDR3 sequence is 18 residues long. Germline V gives CDR1 SGHRS, CDR2 YFSETQ. After removal of 4 bases from V and 0 bases from J, the junction contained 8 bases not matched to a gene. The CDR3 DNA is TGCGCCAGCAGCGGGGGACTAGCGGGACTGTCTAGCACAGATACGCAGTATTTT. Translation gives CASSGGLAGLSSTDTQYF.

This clone was found once. The chain couples TRBV6-6 to TRBJ2-2, with TRBD1 matching over 8 bases. V lost 7 bases and J lost 9; bases outside the gene matches: 13. This CDR3 region has 15 residues. Germline V gene data show CDR1 as MNHNY and CDR2 as SVGAGI (reference sequence). CDR3: CASTSPVDRDRELFF. In DNA form, the CDR3 reads TGTGCCAGCACCTCCCCCGTGGACAGGGACCGGGAGCTGTTTTTT.

The chain uses TRBV2 and TRBJ2-5; tentative D call: TRBD1 (5 bases). Trimming stripped 9 bases from V and 4 bases from J, with 15 bases between. The length of the CDR3 is 13 residues. Germline V gene data show CDR1 as SNHLY and CDR2 as FYNNEI. The CDR3 sequence: CARSIRGRETQYF. The CDR3 DNA follows: TGTGCCAGATCAATAAGGGGTAGAGAGACCCAGTACTTC. Based on the CDR3 plus reference TRBV2 and TRBJ2-5, the full variable domain is EPEVTQTPSHQVTQMGQEVILRCVPISNHLYFYWYRQILGQKVEFLVSFYNNEISEKSEIFDDQFSVERPDGSNFTLKIRSTKLEDSAMYFCARSIRGRETQYFGPGTRLLVL.

This clone showed up just once. The chain recombines TRBV30 with TRBJ2-7; 7 positions agree with TRBD1. Trimming cost V 1 base and J 4 bases; bases outside gene matches: 13. The CDR3 is 16 residues long. Germline V gives CDR1 GTSNPN, CDR2 SVGIG (reference sequence). CDR3 protein: CAWSGGPGQPLYEQYF. The CDR3 DNA reads as TGTGCCTGGAGTGGCGGTCCGGGACAGCCTTTATACGAGCAGTACTTC.

V and J are TRBV7-6 and TRBJ2-7, with TRBD2 as a possible D gene (6 bases). The germline V gene encodes CDR1 SGHVS and CDR2 FNYEAQ. The CDR3 runs to 16 residues. V was cut by 4 bases and J by 2 bases, with 18 bases left in between. Written as DNA, the CDR3 is TGTGCCAGCAGCTCATTCAAGAAGCGGGCAACCTACGAGCAGTACTTC. This sequence encodes CASSSFKKRATYEQYF.

V is TRBV6-1 and J is TRBJ2-7, with 8 bases aligning to TRBD1. Germline-derived CDR1 and CDR2 are MNHNS and SASEGT. This CDR3 comprises 15 residues. After removal of 7 bases from V and 5 bases from J, the junction contained 13 bases not matched to a gene. CDR3 sequence reads: CASKTPGQVVDEQYF. CDR3 nucleotide sequence: TGTGCCAGCAAAACTCCGGGACAGGTTGTCGACGAGCAGTACTTC.

The genes are TRBV13 and TRBJ2-3; no clear D gene. Germline V gene data show CDR1 as PRHDT and CDR2 as FYEKMQ (reference sequence). With 3 bases removed from V and 5 bases from J, the gap between germline ends came to 12 bases. The CDR3 spans 14 residues. Written as DNA, the CDR3 is TGTGCCAGCAGCTTGTGGCAGGCCAGAGATACGCAGTATTTT. Its translation is CASSLWQARDTQYF.

CDR3 DNA sequence: TGTGCCAGCAGCCAATGGGCCCGGACAGGGGTCTCCTACGAGCAGTACTTC. Amino acid sequence: CASSQWARTGVSYEQYF. The V call is TRBV16, the J call TRBJ2-7; 9 positions agree with TRBD1. This CDR3 spans 17 amino acids. Trimming removed 1 base from V and 0 bases from J; junction bases left unmatched: 7. Looked up from germline, CDR1 is KGHSY and CDR2 is FQNENV.

This chain links TRBV7-2 with TRBJ2-1; D gene unclear. The V and J ends lost 6 bases and 1 base respectively, with 10 bases between them. The CDR3 loop spans 14 amino acids. The germline V gene has CDR1 SGHTA and CDR2 FQGNSA. The CDR3 protein is CASSLRGSYNEQFF. CDR3 bases: TGTGCCAGCAGTCTCCGCGGATCCTACAATGAGCAGTTCTTC.

In regard to this clone: The identical CDR3 is also encoded by other nucleotide sequences in the sample. V gene TRBV2 combines with J gene TRBJ1-1, with 10 bases fitting TRBD1. J was trimmed by 1 base and V by 6 bases; bases with no gene match: 2. Germline assignment: CDR1 SNHLY and CDR2 FYNNEI. This CDR3 spans 14 amino acids. The CDR3 is CASRTGGENTEAFF. In DNA, the CDR3 is TGTGCCAGCAGGACAGGGGGCGAGAACACTGAAGCTTTCTTT.

The chain is built from TRBV6-1 and TRBJ1-1; D unresolved. Germline CDR1 is MNHNS and CDR2 is SASEGT. The CDR3 contains 14 residues. Trimming removed 3 bases from V and 4 bases from J, with 12 bases in between. The CDR3 coding sequence is TGTGCCAGCAGTGATTGGAGGGCGGGCACTGAAGCTTTCTTT. It codes for CASSDWRAGTEAFF.

The J gene is TRBJ2-5, the V gene TRBV4-2; TRBD2 aligns across 12 bases. V trimming: 4 bases; J trimming: 3 bases; junction bases outside the gene matches: 6. This CDR3 contains 16 residues. Germline lookup yields CDR1 LGHNA and CDR2 YNFKEQ. The CDR3 DNA is TGTGCCAGCAGCCCTTCTAGCGGGGGGGCCGAAGAGACCCAGTACTTC. It is translated as CASSPSSGGAEETQYF.

This rearrangement joins TRBV10-1 to TRBJ1-4; perhaps TRBD1 as D (6 bases). The CDR3 loop spans 17 amino acids. The germline gives CDR1 WNHNN, CDR2 SYGVQD (reference sequence). The V end was cut by 2 bases, the J end by 0 bases, with 13 bases between. In nucleotides, the CDR3 is TGCGCCAGCAGTGAGAATGAGGGGGGGGCAACTAATGAAAAACTGTTTTTT. Encoded protein: CASSENEGGATNEKLFF.

Remarks on this clone: A junction end diverges from the germline sequence, so it may reflect a read error. The chain employs TRBV18 and TRBJ1-2; 7 bases agree with TRBD1. CDR1 and CDR2 (germline): KGHSH, LQKENI. CDR3 length: 13 residues. The CDR3: CASSPRSEDRRDF. The CDR3 DNA reads as TGTGCCAGCTCACCACGAAGCGAGGACAGGCGAGACTTC. Looking up the rest from reference TRBV18 and TRBJ1-2 gives the full variable domain: NAGVMQNPRHLVRRRGQEARLRCSPMKGHSHVYWYRQLPEEGLKFMVYLQKENIIDESGMPKERFSAEFPKEGPSILRIQQVVRGDSAAYFCASSPRSEDRRDFGSGTRLTVV.

The genes are TRBV5-4 and TRBJ2-7; TRBD2 matches at 7 bases. Germline V gives CDR1 SGHNT, CDR2 YYREEE (reference sequence). The length of the CDR3 is 15 residues. V was pared by 0 bases and J by 3 bases, with 6 bases of the junction left unmatched. This CDR3 reads CASSLGSSGNYEQYF. The CDR3 nucleotides read TGTGCCAGCAGCTTGGGTTCCAGCGGGAACTACGAGCAGTACTTC.

The V and J genes are TRBV19 and TRBJ2-7; 7 bases match TRBD2. V was clipped by 3 bases and J by 0 bases; unmatched bases: 8. Germline V gives CDR1 LNHDA, CDR2 SQIVND (reference sequence). The CDR3 extends over 16 amino acids. The CDR3 spells CASSMGGGRSSYEQYF. Written as DNA, the CDR3 is TGTGCCAGTAGTATGGGCGGCGGGAGAAGCTCCTACGAGCAGTACTTC.

V gene TRBV6-5 combines with J gene TRBJ1-2, with 7 bases identical to TRBD1. The V segment lost 2 bases and the J segment 5 bases; nucleotides outside the gene matches: 2. The length of the CDR3 is 13 residues. CDR1 is MNHEY, CDR2 SVGAGI, per germline. The CDR3 DNA reads as TGTGCCAGCAGTTACCAGGGGGAATATGGCTACACCTTC. Encoded protein: CASSYQGEYGYTF.

The chain has TRBV2 and TRBJ1-1, with unresolved D. Trimming took 4 bases from V and 1 from J, leaving 13 bases between them. The CDR3 length is 15 residues. CDR1 SNHLY and CDR2 FYNNEI come from the germline V gene. CDR3 bases: TGTGCCAGCAGTGGGCTCCTCACAGAGAACACTGAAGCTTTCTTT. It yields the protein CASSGLLTENTEAFF.

This chain links TRBV7-9 with TRBJ2-1, with TRBD2 matching 10 bases. The junction had 5 bases not matched to a gene; V was cut back by 7 bases and J by 2 bases. Germline V gene data show CDR1 as SEHNR and CDR2 as FQNEAQ (reference sequence). CDR3 length equals 15 residues. The CDR3 DNA follows: TGTGCCAGCAAGAGAGCGGGAGGGGCCTACAATGAGCAGTTCTTC. Translated, it gives CASKRAGGAYNEQFF.

The chain couples TRBV27 to TRBJ2-7, with D maybe TRBD2 (5 bases). Trimming removed 9 bases from V and 5 bases from J, with 17 bases in between. Germline CDR1 MNHEY, CDR2 SMNVEV (reference sequence). The CDR3 runs 13 residues. For the CDR3, the DNA is TGTGCCAGTCGATCAGGTTCCGGGGACGAGCAGTACTTC. Its protein product is CASRSGSGDEQYF.

This clone appeared a single time. CDR3 loop: CASSPLYGYTF. The CDR3 DNA reads TGTGCCAGCAGCCCCCTCTATGGCTACACCTTC. This sequence joins TRBV5-8 and TRBJ1-2; D ambiguous. Germline V lookup: CDR1 SGHTS, CDR2 YDEGEE. The V end was cut by 4 bases, the J end by 4 bases, with 5 bases between. The CDR3 has 11 residues.

The chain has TRBV13 and TRBJ2-7, with no clear D. V dropped 5 bases and J dropped 5 bases, with 19 bases sitting between them. Germline CDR1 PRHDT, CDR2 FYEKMQ (reference sequence). This CDR3 comprises 15 residues. The chain's CDR3 is CASSRSANYIDEQYF. The CDR3 nucleotides read TGTGCCAGCAGCCGTTCCGCAAACTATATAGACGAGCAGTACTTC.

The rearrangement joins TRBV2 to TRBJ2-5; D unresolved. From germline, CDR1 is SNHLY and CDR2 FYNNEI. Trimming took off 6 bases at V and 5 bases at J, with 16 bases between the two ends. The CDR3 covers 14 residues. The CDR3 spells CASRSDFNQETQYF. The CDR3 DNA sequence: TGTGCCAGCAGGTCTGACTTCAATCAGGAGACCCAGTACTTC.

The chain links TRBV27 to TRBJ1-2; a possible D gene is TRBD1 (5 bases). This CDR3 is built from 13 residues. V was pared by 7 bases and J by 6 bases, with 15 bases between. Germline-derived CDR1 and CDR2 are MNHEY and SMNVEV (reference sequence). The CDR3 DNA reads as TGTGCCAGCACGAACAGTCACAGGAATGGCTACACCTTC. Encoded protein: CASTNSHRNGYTF.

The V and J genes are TRBV6-1 and TRBJ1-1; no clear D. CDR1 and CDR2 from the germline V gene are MNHNS and SASEGT. V lost 2 bases and J lost 1, with 14 bases in between. This CDR3 spans 16 amino acids. The CDR3 reads CASSELTAFQNTEAFF. The CDR3 nucleotides read TGTGCCAGCAGTGAACTAACAGCTTTTCAGAACACTGAAGCTTTCTTT.

This chain links TRBV5-1 with TRBJ2-7, with D tentatively TRBD1 (6 bases). Germline V lookup: CDR1 SGHRS, CDR2 YFSETQ. CDR3 length: 14 amino acids. Trimming took off 1 base at V and 6 bases at J, with 14 bases between the two ends. CDR3: CASSLTQGVSEQYF. In DNA form, the CDR3 reads TGCGCCAGCAGCTTGACACAGGGCGTCAGCGAGCAGTACTTC.

The rearrangement uses TRBV6-1 and TRBJ2-3; no reliable D call. The germline gives CDR1 MNHNS, CDR2 SASEGT. This CDR3 has 14 residues. V gave up 7 bases and J gave up 1 base, with 12 bases separating them. The CDR3 bases are TGTGCCAGCAAGAAAAGCGTCGGCACAGATACGCAGTATTTT. Its protein product is CASKKSVGTDTQYF.

The chain combines TRBV11-2 with TRBJ2-2; D may be TRBD2 (5 bases). V was cut by 5 bases and J by 2 bases, with 15 bases left in between. Per the germline V gene, CDR1 is SGHAT and CDR2 is FQNNGV. The CDR3 covers 16 residues. This CDR3 is CASSGTNRLNTGELFF. Here the CDR3 DNA reads TGTGCCAGCAGCGGTACCAACAGACTAAACACCGGGGAGCTGTTTTTT.